This entry describes one TCR beta chain. Cohorts were assigned according to the clinical history that participants reported. Someone with COVID-19 had been met by exposed participants within 2 weeks before study entry. After removal of 2 bases from V and 4 bases from J, the junction contained 6 bases not matched to a gene. Germline V gene lookup returns CDR1 SGHTA and CDR2 FQGNSA. The CDR3 covers 15 residues. The repertoire was sequenced with immunoSEQ multiplex PCR; TCRdb's copy has only in-frame clones and lacks some. This table holds 150,000 to 200,000 clones, 75% to 90% found once. This entry is derived from a study of blood T cell repertoires in COVID-19.

Sequenced material: PBMCs or T cells enriched from blood (not recorded which). This TCR was recovered from a man aged 70 or older who had been exposed to COVID-19. This sequence joins TRBV7-2 and TRBJ2-5, with 8 positions matching TRBD1. This chain's CDR3 is CASSLTGGIGETQYF. DNA for the CDR3: TGTGCCAGCAGCTTAACAGGGGGTATAGGAGAGACCCAGTACTTC. The full variable domain, in which reference TRBV7-2 and TRBJ2-5 provide the parts outside the CDR3, is GAGVSQSPSNKVTEKGKDVELRCDPISGHTALYWYRQSLGQGLEFLIYFQGNSAPDKSGLPSDRFSAERTGGSVSTLTIQRTQQEDSAVYLCASSLTGGIGETQYFGPGTRLLVL.